This section outlines one TCR beta chain sequence together with its context. The antigen remains undetermined. Trimming took 2 bases from V and 2 from J, leaving 4 bases between them. CDR3 length equals 12 residues. The germline V gene encodes CDR1 MDHEN and CDR2 SYDVKM. This record comes from a study of T cell responses to AZD1222 COVID-19 vaccine. General study results and limits: Receipt of two AZD1222 doses was followed by a rise in Spike-specific TCR breadth and depth. White British people made up most donors, females outnumbered males, and clonal diversity was possibly underestimated.

Assay: immunoSEQ multiplex PCR; the TCRdb copy retains only in-frame clones and omits some. The data hold 200,000 to 250,000 clones, with about 93% observed a single time. Sequencing was performed on peripheral blood, taken on day 0 of MenACWY control vaccination. V gene TRBV28 combines with J gene TRBJ2-7; D gene ambiguous. The TCR was taken from an adult in good health. CDR3 in amino acids: CASSLGAYEQYF. The DNA for the CDR3 is TGTGCCAGCAGTTTAGGGGCCTACGAGCAGTACTTC.